This T cell receptor beta chain was documented in a study of T cells in Graves' hyperthyroidism and ophthalmopathy. Germline-derived CDR1 and CDR2 are MNHEY and SVGEGT. The ends lost 6 bases at V and 6 bases at J; junction bases unmatched: 11. CDR3 length: 15 amino acids. Amplification yielded TCR beta CDR3 regions, with RNA transcripts as the source. Using the HTBI primer set, a first-round RT-PCR was run on the TCR CDR3. TCRdb itself ran the multiplex PCR reads through MiXCR, one entry per CDR3 protein. The repertoire holds a few hundred thousand distinct CDR3 sequences, with less than 20% as singletons.

Sequenced: blood. The J gene is TRBJ2-5, the V gene TRBV6-2 or TRBV6-3; 9 nucleotides line up with TRBD1. This TCR was recovered from a woman younger than 30 with Graves' hyperthyroidism that later progressed to Graves' ophthalmopathy. This CDR3 reads CASRPGTGPEKTQYF. Here the CDR3 DNA reads TGTGCCAGCAGACCCGGGACAGGGCCCGAGAAGACCCAGTACTTC.